The text below deals with one T cell receptor beta chain. The data are from a study of CD8 T cells in ankylosing spondylitis. As the method for making TCR beta libraries, quantitative 5'-RACE with molecular barcodes was used. MiXCR, applied by TCRdb to the 5' RACE reads, yields one record per CDR3 protein. Among a few hundred thousand distinct CDR3 sequences listed, 15% to 20% were seen once. The CDR3 sequence is 14 residues long. Germline V gene lookup returns CDR1 SGHRS and CDR2 YFSETQ. V was clipped by 4 bases and J by 2 bases, with 13 bases between them. Source material: blood, either unsorted or a sorted T cell fraction (not recorded which). The V gene is TRBV5-1, the J gene TRBJ2-7; possibly TRBD2 for D (5 bases). This sequence was found in a male donor with ankylosing spondylitis or in good health (not recorded which). The CDR3 nucleotides are TGCGCCAGCAGCCCAACCCGGGGAGCCTACGAGCAGTACTTC. It specifies CASSPTRGAYEQYF.